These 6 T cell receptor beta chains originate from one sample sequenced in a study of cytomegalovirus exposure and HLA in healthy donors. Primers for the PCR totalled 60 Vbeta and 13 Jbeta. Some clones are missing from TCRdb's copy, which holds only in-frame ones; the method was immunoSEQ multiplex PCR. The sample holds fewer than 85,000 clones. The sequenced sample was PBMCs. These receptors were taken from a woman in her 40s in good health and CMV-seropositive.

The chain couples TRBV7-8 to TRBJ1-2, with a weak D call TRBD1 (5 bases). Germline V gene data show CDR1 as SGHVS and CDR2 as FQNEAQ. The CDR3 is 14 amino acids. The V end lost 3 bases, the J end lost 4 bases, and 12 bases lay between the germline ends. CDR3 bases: TGTGCCAGCAGCTTGCAGGGCGACTCCTATGGCTACACCTTC. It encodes CASSLQGDSYGYTF.

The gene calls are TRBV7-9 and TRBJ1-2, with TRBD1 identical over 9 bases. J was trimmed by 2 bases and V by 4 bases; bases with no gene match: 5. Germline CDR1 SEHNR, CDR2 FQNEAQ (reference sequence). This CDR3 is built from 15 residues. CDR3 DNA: TGTGCCAGCAGCTCGACGACAGGGGGAAACTATGGCTACACCTTC. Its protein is CASSSTTGGNYGYTF.

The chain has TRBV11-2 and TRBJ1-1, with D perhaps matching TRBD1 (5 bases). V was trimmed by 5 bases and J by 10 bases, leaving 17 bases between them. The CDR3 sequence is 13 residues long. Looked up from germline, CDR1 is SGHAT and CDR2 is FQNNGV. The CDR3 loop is CASSPSGRVRAFF. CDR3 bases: TGTGCCAGCAGCCCCTCAGGGCGCGTGAGAGCTTTCTTT.

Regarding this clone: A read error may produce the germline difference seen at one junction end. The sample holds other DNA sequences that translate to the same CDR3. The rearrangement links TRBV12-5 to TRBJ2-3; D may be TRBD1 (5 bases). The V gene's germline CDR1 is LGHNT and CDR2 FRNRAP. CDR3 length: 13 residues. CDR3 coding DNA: TGTGCCAGTGGTCCAAGGGGCGCAGATACGCAGTATTTT. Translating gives CASGPRGADTQYF.

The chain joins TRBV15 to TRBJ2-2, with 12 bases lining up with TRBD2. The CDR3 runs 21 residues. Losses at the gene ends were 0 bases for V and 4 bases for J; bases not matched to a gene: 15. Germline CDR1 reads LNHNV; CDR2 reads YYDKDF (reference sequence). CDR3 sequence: CATSRDPRGLAGGPGTGELFF. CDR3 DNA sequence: TGTGCCACCAGCAGAGACCCCCGAGGGCTAGCGGGGGGGCCTGGCACCGGGGAGCTGTTTTTT.

The CDR3, as DNA: TGTGCCAGCAGTACCATGGGCGGGGAGACCCAGTACTTC. This sequence encodes CASSTMGGETQYF. V and J are TRBV5-5 and TRBJ2-5; possible D gene TRBD2, 5 bases. The germline gives CDR1 SGHKS, CDR2 YYEKEE (reference sequence). V lost 5 bases to trimming and J lost 5 bases, with 13 bases between them. The CDR3 sequence is 13 residues long.